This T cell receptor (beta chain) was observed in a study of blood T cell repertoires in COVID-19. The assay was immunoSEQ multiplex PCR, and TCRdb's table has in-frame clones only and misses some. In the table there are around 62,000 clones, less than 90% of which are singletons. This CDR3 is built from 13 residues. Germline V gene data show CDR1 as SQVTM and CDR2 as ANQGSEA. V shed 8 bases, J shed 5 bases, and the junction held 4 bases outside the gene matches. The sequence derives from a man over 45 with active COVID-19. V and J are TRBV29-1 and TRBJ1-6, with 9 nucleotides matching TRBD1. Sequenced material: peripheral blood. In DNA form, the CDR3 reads TGCAGCACCCGGGACAGGGATAATTCACCCCTCCACTTT. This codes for CSTRDRDNSPLHF.